Given below is one T cell receptor beta chain in context. Its antigen is unknown. The V gene lost 0 bases and the J gene lost 8 bases, with 8 bases spanning the gap. Germline V gene lookup returns CDR1 LGHNA and CDR2 YNFKEQ. The length of the CDR3 is 13 residues. The source of the sample is a study of T cells in localized non-small cell lung cancer. Overall study results and limits: Sequencing covered just one tumor region, so heterogeneity cannot be ruled out.

This table comes from immunoSEQ multiplex PCR, and its TCRdb copy is limited to in-frame clones, with some not included. Of about 39,000 clones listed, about 76% are singletons. Sequences were derived from PBMCs, sampled before any cancer treatment. This sequence originates from a woman aged 40-70 years with stage II squamous cell lung carcinoma. The chain links TRBV4-2 to TRBJ1-3; D is unresolved. The CDR3 reads CASSQDWFDTIYF. The CDR3 DNA follows: TGTGCCAGCAGCCAAGATTGGTTTGACACCATATATTTT.